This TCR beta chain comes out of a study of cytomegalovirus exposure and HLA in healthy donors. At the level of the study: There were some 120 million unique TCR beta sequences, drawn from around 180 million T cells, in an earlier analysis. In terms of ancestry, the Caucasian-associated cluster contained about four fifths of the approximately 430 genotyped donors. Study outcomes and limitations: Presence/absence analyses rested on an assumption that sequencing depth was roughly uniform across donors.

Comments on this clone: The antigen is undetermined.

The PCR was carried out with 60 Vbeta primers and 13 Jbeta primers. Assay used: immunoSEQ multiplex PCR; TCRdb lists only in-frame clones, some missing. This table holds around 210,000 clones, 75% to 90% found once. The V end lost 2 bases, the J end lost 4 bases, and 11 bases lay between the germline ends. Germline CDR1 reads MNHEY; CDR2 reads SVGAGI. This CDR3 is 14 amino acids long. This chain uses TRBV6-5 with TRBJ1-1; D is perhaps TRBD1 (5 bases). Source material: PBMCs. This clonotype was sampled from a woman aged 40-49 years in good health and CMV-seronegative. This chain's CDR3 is CASSYKRGGTEAFF. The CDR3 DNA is TGTGCCAGCAGTTACAAGAGGGGAGGCACTGAAGCTTTCTTT.